This TCR beta chain came from a study of blood T cell repertoires in COVID-19. Study as a whole: Samples taken during acute and convalescent COVID-19 were collected in the United States, Italy and Spain. Sample material is recorded as cDNA or gDNA derived from T cells, B-cell-depleted T cells, or PBMCs.

The CDR3 has 15 residues. V dropped 3 bases and J dropped 6; count of bases not matched to a gene: 9. CDR1 is KGHSH and CDR2 is LQKENI in the germline V gene. In the authors' methods: Amplification with reference gene primers provided the estimates of nucleated cell counts. Repertoires were generated with immunoSEQ multiplex PCR, while TCRdb's copy carries only in-frame clones and drops some. For V, J and clone size, that table is used; D and trimming come from the DNA. The repertoire has 100,000 to 150,000 clones, more than 80% of them found once; the top ten carry 12%. This sequence was found in a woman aged 60-70 years with acute or convalescent COVID-19. The specimen was peripheral blood. The chain employs TRBV18 and TRBJ1-1, with 8 bases identical to TRBD1. The CDR3 here is CASSPKESQGAEAFF. Here the CDR3 DNA reads TGTGCCAGCTCACCGAAGGAATCACAGGGGGCTGAAGCTTTCTTT.